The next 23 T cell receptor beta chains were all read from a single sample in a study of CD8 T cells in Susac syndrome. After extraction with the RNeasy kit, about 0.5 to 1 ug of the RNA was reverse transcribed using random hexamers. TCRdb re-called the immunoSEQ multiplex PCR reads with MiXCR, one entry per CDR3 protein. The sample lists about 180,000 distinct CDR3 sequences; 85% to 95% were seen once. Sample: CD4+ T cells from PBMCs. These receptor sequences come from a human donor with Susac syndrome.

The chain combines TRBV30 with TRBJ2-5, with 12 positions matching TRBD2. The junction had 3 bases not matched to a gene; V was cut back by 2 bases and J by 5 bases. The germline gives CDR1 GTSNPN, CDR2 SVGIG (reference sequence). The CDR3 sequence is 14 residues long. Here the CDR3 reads CAWSPGTSGETQYF. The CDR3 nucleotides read TGTGCCTGGAGTCCCGGGACTAGCGGGGAGACCCAGTACTTC.

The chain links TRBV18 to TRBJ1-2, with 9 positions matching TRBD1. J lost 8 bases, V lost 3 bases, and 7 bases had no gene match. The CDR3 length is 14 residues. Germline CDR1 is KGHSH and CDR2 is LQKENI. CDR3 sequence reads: CASSPGDRVSGYTF. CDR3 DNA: TGTGCCAGCTCACCGGGGGACAGGGTGAGCGGCTACACCTTC.

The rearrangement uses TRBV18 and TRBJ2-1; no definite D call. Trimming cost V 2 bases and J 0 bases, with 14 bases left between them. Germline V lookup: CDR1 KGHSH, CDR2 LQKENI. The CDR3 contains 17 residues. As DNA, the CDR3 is TGTGCCAGCTCACCAAATAGTCCCTCCACCTCCTACAATGAGCAGTTCTTC. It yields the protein CASSPNSPSTSYNEQFF.

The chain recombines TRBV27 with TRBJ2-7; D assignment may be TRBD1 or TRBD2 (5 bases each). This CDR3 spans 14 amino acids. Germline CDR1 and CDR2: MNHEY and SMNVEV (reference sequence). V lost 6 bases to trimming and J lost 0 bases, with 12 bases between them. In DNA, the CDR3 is TGTGCCAGCAGCCAGAGGGGCCTCTCCTACGAGCAGTACTTC. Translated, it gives CASSQRGLSYEQYF.

This CDR3 is CASRGGQYYEQYF. The CDR3 nucleotides read TGTGCCAGCAGAGGTGGACAGTACTACGAGCAGTACTTC. The genes are TRBV6-6 and TRBJ2-7; tentative D call: TRBD1 (6 bases). Trimming removed 6 bases at V and 3 bases at J, with 12 bases between. The CDR3 extends over 13 amino acids. Germline CDR1 and CDR2: MNHNY and SVGAGI (reference sequence).

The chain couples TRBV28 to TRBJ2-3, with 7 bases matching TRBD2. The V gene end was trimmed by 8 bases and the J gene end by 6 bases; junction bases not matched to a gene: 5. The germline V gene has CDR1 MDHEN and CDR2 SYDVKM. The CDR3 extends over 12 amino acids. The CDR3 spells CASVGGTDTQYF. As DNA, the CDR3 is TGTGCCAGCGTGGGGGGGACGGATACGCAGTATTTT.

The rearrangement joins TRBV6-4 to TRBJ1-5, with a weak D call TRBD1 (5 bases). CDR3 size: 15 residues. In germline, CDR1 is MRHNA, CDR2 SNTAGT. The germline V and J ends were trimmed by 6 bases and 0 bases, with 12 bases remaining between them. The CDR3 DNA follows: TGTGCCAGCAGAGGGACGGTTTATAGCAATCAGCCCCAGCATTTT. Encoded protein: CASRGTVYSNQPQHF.

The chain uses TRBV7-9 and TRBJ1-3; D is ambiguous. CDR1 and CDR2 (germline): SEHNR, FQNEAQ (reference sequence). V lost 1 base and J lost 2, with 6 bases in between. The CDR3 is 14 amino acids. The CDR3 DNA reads TGTGCCAGCAGCTTAGGTGGTCCTGGAAACACCATATATTTT. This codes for CASSLGGPGNTIYF.

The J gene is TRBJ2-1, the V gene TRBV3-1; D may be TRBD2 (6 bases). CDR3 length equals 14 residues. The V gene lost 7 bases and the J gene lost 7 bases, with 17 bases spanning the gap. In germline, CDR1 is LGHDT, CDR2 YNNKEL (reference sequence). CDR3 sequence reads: CASTPSRGVNEQFF. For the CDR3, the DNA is TGTGCCAGCACCCCCTCCCGCGGGGTAAATGAGCAGTTCTTC.

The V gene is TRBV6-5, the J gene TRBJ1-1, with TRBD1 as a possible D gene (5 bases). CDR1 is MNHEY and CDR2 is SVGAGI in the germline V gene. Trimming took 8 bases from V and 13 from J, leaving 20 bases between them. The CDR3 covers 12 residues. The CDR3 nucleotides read TGTGCCAGCTGGGAGGGTCGGGGGAGGGTTTTCTTT. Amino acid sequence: CASWEGRGRVFF.

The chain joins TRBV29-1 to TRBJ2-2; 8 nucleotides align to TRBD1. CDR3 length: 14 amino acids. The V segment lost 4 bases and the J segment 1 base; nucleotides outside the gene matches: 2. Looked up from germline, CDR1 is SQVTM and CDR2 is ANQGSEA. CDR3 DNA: TGCAGCGTTGTCGGGACAGGGAACACCGGGGAGCTGTTTTTT. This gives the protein CSVVGTGNTGELFF.

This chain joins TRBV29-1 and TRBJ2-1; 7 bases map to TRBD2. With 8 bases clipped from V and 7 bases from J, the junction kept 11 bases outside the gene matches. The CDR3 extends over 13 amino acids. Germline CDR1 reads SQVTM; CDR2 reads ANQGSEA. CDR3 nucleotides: TGCAGCTTGCACAGCGGGAAAGGAAATGAGCAGTTCTTC. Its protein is CSLHSGKGNEQFF.

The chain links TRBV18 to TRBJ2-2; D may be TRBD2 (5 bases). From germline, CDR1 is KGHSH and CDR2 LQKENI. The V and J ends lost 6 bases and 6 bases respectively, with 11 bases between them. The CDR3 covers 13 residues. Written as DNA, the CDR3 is TGTGCCAGCTCCGAGGGAGTGGCCGGGGAGCTGTTTTTT. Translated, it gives CASSEGVAGELFF.

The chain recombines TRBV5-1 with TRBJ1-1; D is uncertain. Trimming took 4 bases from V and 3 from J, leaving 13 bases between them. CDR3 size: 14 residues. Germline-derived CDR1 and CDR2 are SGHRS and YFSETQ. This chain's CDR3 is CASSKPVGDTEAFF. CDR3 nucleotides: TGCGCCAGCAGCAAACCGGTCGGGGACACTGAAGCTTTCTTT.

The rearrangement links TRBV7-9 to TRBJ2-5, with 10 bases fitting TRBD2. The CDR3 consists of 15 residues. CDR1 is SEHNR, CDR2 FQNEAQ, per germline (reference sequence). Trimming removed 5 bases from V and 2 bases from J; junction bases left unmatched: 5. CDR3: CASSEGLASQETQYF. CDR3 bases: TGTGCCAGCAGCGAGGGACTAGCGTCTCAAGAGACCCAGTACTTC.

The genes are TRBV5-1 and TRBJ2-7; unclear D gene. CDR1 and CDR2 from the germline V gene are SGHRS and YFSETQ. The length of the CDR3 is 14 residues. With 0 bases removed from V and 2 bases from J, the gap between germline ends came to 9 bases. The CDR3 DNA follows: TGCGCCAGCAGCTTGGTGGGTCCTCCCTACGAGCAGTACTTC. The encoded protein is CASSLVGPPYEQYF. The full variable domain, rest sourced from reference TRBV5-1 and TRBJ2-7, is KAGVTQTPRYLIKTRGQQVTLSCSPISGHRSVSWYQQTPGQGLQFLFEYFSETQRNKGNFPGRFSGRQFSNSRSEMNVSTLELGDSALYLCASSLVGPPYEQYFGPGTRLTVT.

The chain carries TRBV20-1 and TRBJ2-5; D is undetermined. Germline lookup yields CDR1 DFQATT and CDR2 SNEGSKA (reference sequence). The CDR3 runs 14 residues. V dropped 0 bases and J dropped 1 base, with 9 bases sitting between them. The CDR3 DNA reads TGCAGTGCTAGAGAAAGCCCAGCCCAAGAGACCCAGTACTTC. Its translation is CSARESPAQETQYF.

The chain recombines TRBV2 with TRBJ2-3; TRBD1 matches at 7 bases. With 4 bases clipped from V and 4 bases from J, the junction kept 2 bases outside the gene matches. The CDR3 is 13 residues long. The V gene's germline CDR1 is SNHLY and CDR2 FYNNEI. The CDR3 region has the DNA TGTGCCAGCAGTGCTCAGGGGGCAGATACGCAGTATTTT. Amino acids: CASSAQGADTQYF.

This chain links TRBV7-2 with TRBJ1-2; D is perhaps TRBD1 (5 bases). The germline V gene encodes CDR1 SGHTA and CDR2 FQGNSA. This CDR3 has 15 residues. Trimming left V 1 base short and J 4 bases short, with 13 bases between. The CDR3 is CASSLGAGTAYGYTF. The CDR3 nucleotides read TGTGCCAGCAGCTTAGGGGCCGGGACGGCCTATGGCTACACCTTC.

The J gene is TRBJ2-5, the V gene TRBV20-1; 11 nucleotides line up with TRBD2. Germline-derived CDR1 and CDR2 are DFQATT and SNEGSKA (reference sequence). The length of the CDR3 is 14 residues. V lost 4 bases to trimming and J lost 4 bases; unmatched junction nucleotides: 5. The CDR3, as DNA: TGCAGTGCTAAGATAGCGGGGGGGAGAGAGACCCAGTACTTC. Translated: CSAKIAGGRETQYF.

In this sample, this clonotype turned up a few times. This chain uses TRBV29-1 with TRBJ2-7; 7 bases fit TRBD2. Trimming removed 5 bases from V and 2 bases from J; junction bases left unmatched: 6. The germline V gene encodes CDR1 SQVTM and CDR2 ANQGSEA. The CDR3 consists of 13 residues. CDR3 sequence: CSVRAGVTYEQYF. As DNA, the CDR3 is TGCAGCGTTCGCGCGGGAGTAACCTACGAGCAGTACTTC.

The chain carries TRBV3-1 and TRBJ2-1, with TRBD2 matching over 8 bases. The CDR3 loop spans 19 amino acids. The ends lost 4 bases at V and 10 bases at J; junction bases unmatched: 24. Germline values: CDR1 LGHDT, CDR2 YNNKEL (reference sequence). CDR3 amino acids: CASSPRVAGIQTFGEEQFF. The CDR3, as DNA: TGTGCCAGCAGCCCCCGGGTAGCGGGGATTCAGACATTCGGGGAAGAGCAGTTCTTC.

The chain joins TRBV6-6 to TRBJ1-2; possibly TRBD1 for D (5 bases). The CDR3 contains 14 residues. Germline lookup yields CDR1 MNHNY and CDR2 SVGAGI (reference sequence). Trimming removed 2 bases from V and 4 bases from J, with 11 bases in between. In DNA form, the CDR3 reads TGTGCCAGCAGTTACCGGGACGGTTCCTATGGCTACACCTTC. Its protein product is CASSYRDGSYGYTF.